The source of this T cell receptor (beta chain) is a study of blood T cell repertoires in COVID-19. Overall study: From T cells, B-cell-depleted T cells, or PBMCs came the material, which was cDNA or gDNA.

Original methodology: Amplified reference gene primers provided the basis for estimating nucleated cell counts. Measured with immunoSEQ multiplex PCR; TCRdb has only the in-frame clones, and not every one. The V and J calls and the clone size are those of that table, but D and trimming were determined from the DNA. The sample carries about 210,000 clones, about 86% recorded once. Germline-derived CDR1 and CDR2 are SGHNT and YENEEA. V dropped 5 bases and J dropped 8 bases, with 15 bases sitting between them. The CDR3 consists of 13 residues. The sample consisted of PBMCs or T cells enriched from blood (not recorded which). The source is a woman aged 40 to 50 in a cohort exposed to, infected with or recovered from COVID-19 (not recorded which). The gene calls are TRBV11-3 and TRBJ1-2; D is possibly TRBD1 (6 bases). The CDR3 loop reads CASSAGVQGGYTF. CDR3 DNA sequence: TGTGCCAGCAGCGCAGGGGTTCAAGGCGGCTACACCTTC.